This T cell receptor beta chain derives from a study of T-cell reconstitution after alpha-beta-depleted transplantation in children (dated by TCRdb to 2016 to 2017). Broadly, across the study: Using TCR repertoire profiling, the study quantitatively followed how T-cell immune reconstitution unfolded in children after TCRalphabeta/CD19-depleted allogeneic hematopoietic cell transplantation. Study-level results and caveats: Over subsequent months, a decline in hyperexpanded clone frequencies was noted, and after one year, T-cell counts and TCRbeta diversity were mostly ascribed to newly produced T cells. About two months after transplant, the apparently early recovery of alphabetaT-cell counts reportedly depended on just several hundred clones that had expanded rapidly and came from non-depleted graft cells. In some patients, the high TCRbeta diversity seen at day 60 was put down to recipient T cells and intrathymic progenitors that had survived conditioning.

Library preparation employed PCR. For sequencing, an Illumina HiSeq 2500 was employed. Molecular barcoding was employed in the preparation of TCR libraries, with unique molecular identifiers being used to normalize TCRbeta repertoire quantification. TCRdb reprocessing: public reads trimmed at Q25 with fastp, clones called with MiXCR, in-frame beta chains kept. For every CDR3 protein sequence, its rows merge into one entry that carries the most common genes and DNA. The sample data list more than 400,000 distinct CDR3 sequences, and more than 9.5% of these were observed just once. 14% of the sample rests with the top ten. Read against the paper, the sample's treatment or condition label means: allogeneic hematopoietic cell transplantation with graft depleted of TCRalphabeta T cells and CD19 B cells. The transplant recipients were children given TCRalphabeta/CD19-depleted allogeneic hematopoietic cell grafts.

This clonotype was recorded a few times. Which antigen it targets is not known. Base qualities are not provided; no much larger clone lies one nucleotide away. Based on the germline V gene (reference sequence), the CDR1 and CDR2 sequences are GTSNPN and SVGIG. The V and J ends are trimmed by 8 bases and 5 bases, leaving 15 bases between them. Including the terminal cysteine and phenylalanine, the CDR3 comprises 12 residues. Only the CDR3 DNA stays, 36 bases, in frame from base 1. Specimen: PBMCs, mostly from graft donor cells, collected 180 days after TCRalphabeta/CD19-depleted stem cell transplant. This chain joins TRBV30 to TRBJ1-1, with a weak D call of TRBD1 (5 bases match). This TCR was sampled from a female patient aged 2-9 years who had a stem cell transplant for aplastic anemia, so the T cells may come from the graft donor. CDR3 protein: CAQLGWGTEAFF. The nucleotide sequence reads TGTGCCCAATTGGGCTGGGGGACTGAAGCTTTCTTT.